A selection of T cell receptor beta chains follows, all from one sample in a study of blood T cell repertoires in COVID-19. Some clones are missing from TCRdb's copy, which holds only in-frame ones; the method was immunoSEQ multiplex PCR. The sample contains 60,000 to 95,000 clones, roughly 87% of which appear only once. Sequences were obtained from peripheral blood. The receptors shown here come from a woman in her 50s with acute or convalescent COVID-19. Both conserved end residues are part of each CDR3. A D gene is named only where the DNA matches it firmly.

j_gene	d_gene	v_gene	CDR3aa
TRBJ1-1	-	TRBV5-8	CASRLTGRVTEAFF
TRBJ2-7	TRBD2	TRBV28	CASSTGGTSGSKEQYF
TRBJ1-6	TRBD1	TRBV12-3/TRBV12-4	CATRGQGDSPLHF
TRBJ2-7	TRBD2	TRBV7-2	CASSLAGLAGEEQYF
TRBJ2-7	TRBD2	TRBV11-1	CASSVLAGGYEQYF
TRBJ2-1	TRBD2	TRBV5-1	CASSLELADYNEQFF
TRBJ2-3	TRBD2	TRBV3-1/TRBV3-2	CASSPGGTSRADTQYF
TRBJ2-7	TRBD1	TRBV30	CAWRDTGAREQYF
TRBJ2-1	TRBD2	TRBV9	CASSESGTPRDEQFF
TRBJ2-7	-	TRBV5-4	CAPQGLNSYEQYF
TRBJ2-2	TRBD2	TRBV2	CASSEETSGYTGELFF
TRBJ2-7	-	TRBV10-3	CAISESGGATYEQYF
TRBJ1-4	TRBD1	TRBV27	CASSFSGGLGEKLFF
TRBJ2-3	-	TRBV5-4	CASTGGSTDTQYF
TRBJ2-7	TRBD1	TRBV5-1	CASRVTGTEAYEQYF
TRBJ1-1	-	TRBV9	CASSRGGTEAFF
TRBJ1-2	-	TRBV5-1	CASSPPGGGRNYGYTF
TRBJ1-2	-	TRBV30	CAWSAGRGAAFGYTF
TRBJ1-5	TRBD1	TRBV4-1	CASSQDDRGNQPQHF
TRBJ2-1	TRBD1	TRBV5-1	CASSFSGTDYNEQFF
TRBJ2-3	-	TRBV29-1	CSVAVISGTDTQYF
TRBJ1-2	TRBD1	TRBV28	CATELPGGRGYGYTF
TRBJ1-1	-	TRBV5-6	CASTLPGVPNTEAFF
TRBJ2-2	TRBD2	TRBV19	CASRGLAGGITNTGELFF
TRBJ1-5	-	TRBV4-1	CASSQEPQGGQPQHF
TRBJ1-6	TRBD1	TRBV6-1	CASSEVTGYNSPLHF
TRBJ1-4	-	TRBV6-5	CASSPRADNEKLFF
TRBJ2-5	-	TRBV7-9	CASSFATGYQETQYF
TRBJ2-1	TRBD2	TRBV12-3/TRBV12-4	CASSLGLVKFF
TRBJ2-7	-	TRBV5-6	CASTSSYEQYF
TRBJ2-1	TRBD2	TRBV7-9	CASSTGLAPYNEQFF
TRBJ2-2	-	TRBV30	CAWSVWDTQNTGELFF
TRBJ1-1	-	TRBV5-5	CASKSLTVNTEAFF
TRBJ2-1	TRBD2	TRBV2	CASSATGTTYNEQFF
TRBJ1-2	TRBD1	TRBV5-1	CASSGRQGERYTF
TRBJ2-1	-	TRBV5-1	CASSLGPQYEQFF
TRBJ1-1	TRBD1	TRBV27	CASSFRVRGLNVGTEAFF
TRBJ1-3	-	TRBV15	CATSRSADTIYF
TRBJ2-3	-	TRBV9	CASSRRGNTDTQYF
TRBJ2-6	-	TRBV6-1	CASSEALGVPGANVLTF
TRBJ2-1	-	TRBV6-6	CASRGEWTNNNEQFF
TRBJ1-3	TRBD1	TRBV7-3	CASSLTGSGNTIYF
TRBJ2-6	TRBD1	TRBV15	CATSGQGARVSGANVLTF
TRBJ2-2	-	TRBV29-1	CSVGVPTGELFF
TRBJ2-6	-	TRBV19	CASSIVGQRLHSGANVLTF
TRBJ1-1	TRBD1	TRBV10-2	CASAATDRSNTEAFF